Each of the 19 T cell receptor beta chains below was sequenced from the same sample in a study of blood T cell repertoires in COVID-19. TCRdb keeps only in-frame clones here, not all; method: immunoSEQ multiplex PCR. Among some 96,000 clones, around four fifths were seen once, and the ten largest hold roughly 29%. The sample comprised peripheral blood. The origin of the receptors is a man aged 65 to 85 with active or convalescent COVID-19.

This chain links TRBV10-3 with TRBJ1-1; D uncertain. Germline CDR1 and CDR2: ENHRY and SYGVKD. Trimming cost V 0 bases and J 1 base, with 9 bases left between them. The CDR3 is 15 residues long. CDR3 amino acids: CAISESSGRNTEAFF. CDR3 DNA sequence: TGTGCCATCAGTGAGTCGTCTGGCAGGAACACTGAAGCTTTCTTT.

In DNA form, the CDR3 reads TGTGCCAGCAGTTTTGCGGGAGAAGCAGATACGCAGTATTTT. The encoded protein is CASSFAGEADTQYF. The chain uses TRBV6-5 and TRBJ2-3, with 7 bases lining up with TRBD2. CDR1 and CDR2 (germline): MNHEY, SVGAGI. The CDR3 runs 14 residues. The junction had 5 bases not matched to a gene; V was cut back by 4 bases and J by 4 bases.

This clone came up once. The J gene is TRBJ1-5, the V gene TRBV27, with D hard to call. The germline V gene encodes CDR1 MNHEY and CDR2 SMNVEV (reference sequence). Between the trimmed V and J ends, which lost 3 bases and 2 bases, there was a span of 5 bases. CDR3 size: 13 residues. The CDR3 reads CASSFRGNQPQHF. The CDR3 DNA sequence: TGTGCCAGCAGTTTTCGGGGCAATCAGCCCCAGCATTTT.

The rearrangement links TRBV6-5 to TRBJ2-7; D is perhaps TRBD1 (5 bases). CDR3 length equals 12 residues. With 7 bases removed from V and 4 bases from J, the gap between germline ends came to 11 bases. Germline CDR1 reads MNHEY; CDR2 reads SVGAGI. The CDR3: CASIRTPYEQYF. As DNA, the CDR3 is TGTGCCAGCATTAGGACACCGTACGAGCAGTACTTC.

The rearrangement links TRBV5-1 to TRBJ1-1; D perhaps matches TRBD1 (6 bases). This CDR3 is built from 14 residues. The V end lost 4 bases, the J end lost 2 bases, and 12 bases lay between the germline ends. Germline V lookup: CDR1 SGHRS, CDR2 YFSETQ. CDR3 DNA sequence: TGCGCCAGCAGCCTATGGACAGACAACACTGAAGCTTTCTTT. Translating it yields CASSLWTDNTEAFF.

The rearrangement links TRBV18 to TRBJ1-2, with D possibly matching TRBD1 (6 bases). Deletions cut 2 bases from V and 6 bases from J, with 16 bases between. The CDR3 is 15 residues long. Germline CDR1 reads KGHSH; CDR2 reads LQKENI. For the CDR3, the DNA is TGTGCCAGCTCACCAACCCGGACAGCCCAGGATGGCTACACCTTC. Its translation is CASSPTRTAQDGYTF.

This clone was detected a few times. J is TRBJ2-1 and V is TRBV11-2; TRBD1 aligns across 7 bases. After removal of 1 base from V and 4 bases from J, the junction contained 4 bases not matched to a gene. This CDR3 contains 15 residues. The V gene's germline CDR1 is SGHAT and CDR2 FQNNGV. The CDR3 DNA is TGTGCCAGCAGCTTAGTAGGGACAGCTTACAATGAGCAGTTCTTC. Translating it yields CASSLVGTAYNEQFF.

This chain connects TRBV19 to TRBJ1-2; 8 nucleotides match TRBD1. The CDR3 sequence is 14 residues long. Looked up from germline, CDR1 is LNHDA and CDR2 is SQIVND (reference sequence). V lost 3 bases and J lost 2; bases outside the gene matches: 2. The CDR3 DNA reads TGTGCCAGTAGTATCCGGGACAGGAACTATGGCTACACCTTC. It translates to CASSIRDRNYGYTF.

V and J are TRBV28 and TRBJ2-7; D is ambiguous. Germline V gene sequence: CDR1 MDHEN, CDR2 SYDVKM. V was trimmed by 3 bases and J by 4 bases, leaving 7 bases between them. CDR3 size: 12 residues. The CDR3 loop is CASSFPGYEQYF. The CDR3 DNA is TGTGCCAGCAGTTTTCCCGGGTACGAGCAGTACTTC.

This rearrangement joins TRBV11-3 to TRBJ2-3; TRBD1 agrees at 8 bases. The junction had 16 bases not matched to a gene; V was cut back by 5 bases and J by 6 bases. The CDR3 sequence is 17 residues long. CDR1 and CDR2 from the germline V gene are SGHNT and YENEEA. The CDR3 sequence: CASSVGGATGAGDTQYF. The CDR3 DNA reads TGTGCCAGCAGCGTAGGGGGTGCGACAGGGGCTGGTGATACGCAGTATTTT.

V gene TRBV7-3 combines with J gene TRBJ1-4; D unclear. This CDR3 has 15 residues. CDR1 SGHTA and CDR2 FQGTGA come from the germline V gene. V was cut by 5 bases and J by 3 bases, with 13 bases left in between. CDR3 loop: CASSPTDGANEKLFF. CDR3 DNA: TGTGCCAGCAGCCCAACCGACGGGGCTAATGAAAAACTGTTTTTT.

This clone has only one observation. The genes are TRBV27 and TRBJ2-7; 8 bases map to TRBD2. This CDR3 contains 15 residues. Germline values: CDR1 MNHEY, CDR2 SMNVEV (reference sequence). Unmatched junction bases numbered 3, after V lost 0 bases and J lost 2 bases. The CDR3 loop is CASSLSLAAAYEQYF. CDR3 DNA sequence: TGTGCCAGCAGTTTATCACTAGCGGCGGCCTACGAGCAGTACTTC.

The chain has TRBV4-2 and TRBJ2-7; 12 bases line up with TRBD2. The germline V gene has CDR1 LGHNA and CDR2 YNFKEQ. The CDR3 extends over 14 amino acids. V lost 3 bases to trimming and J lost 7 bases; unmatched junction nucleotides: 4. This chain's CDR3 is CASSQTSGSGEQYF. The DNA of the CDR3 is TGTGCCAGCAGCCAGACTAGCGGGAGCGGGGAGCAGTACTTC.

The chain is built from TRBV28 and TRBJ2-2; 8 bases are shared with TRBD1. Germline CDR1 MDHEN, CDR2 SYDVKM. The CDR3 totals 14 residues. Germline trimming cut 6 bases from V and 5 bases from J; bases unmatched to any gene: 5. This CDR3 is CASSRTGSTGELFF. The CDR3 coding sequence is TGTGCCAGCAGCCGGACAGGGAGTACCGGGGAGCTGTTTTTT. The full variable domain, rest sourced from reference TRBV28 and TRBJ2-2, is DVKVTQSSRYLVKRTGEKVFLECVQDMDHENMFWYRQDPGLGLRLIYFSYDVKMKEKGDIPEGYSVSREKKERFSLILESASTNQTSMYLCASSRTGSTGELFFGEGSRLTVL.

The chain recombines TRBV2 with TRBJ1-6; possible D gene TRBD1, 5 bases. From germline, CDR1 is SNHLY and CDR2 FYNNEI. The CDR3 loop spans 16 amino acids. V lost 5 bases to trimming and J lost 5 bases, with 16 bases between them. CDR3 DNA sequence: TGTGCCAGCAGTTTACAGGCTTATCCAGATAATTCACCCCTCCACTTT. Protein product: CASSLQAYPDNSPLHF.

The gene calls are TRBV6-5 and TRBJ2-7; 10 bases match TRBD1. The CDR3 extends over 15 amino acids. V dropped 6 bases and J dropped 5; count of bases not matched to a gene: 10. The germline CDR1 and CDR2 sequences are MNHEY and SVGAGI. The chain's CDR3 is CASSRTRTGGHEQYF. Here the CDR3 DNA reads TGTGCCAGCAGCCGGACCCGGACAGGGGGGCACGAGCAGTACTTC.

This CDR3 reads CASSQQAQGSTGELFF. CDR3 nucleotide sequence: TGCGCCAGCAGCCAACAAGCCCAGGGGAGCACCGGGGAGCTGTTTTTT. The chain joins TRBV5-1 to TRBJ2-2; possible D gene TRBD1, 6 bases. The CDR3 has 16 residues. Germline V gene lookup returns CDR1 SGHRS and CDR2 YFSETQ. The germline V and J ends were trimmed by 4 bases and 4 bases, with 17 bases remaining between them.

The rearrangement joins TRBV9 to TRBJ1-6; D is ambiguous. The CDR3 extends over 14 amino acids. Germline V CDR1 and CDR2: SGDLS, YYNGEE. V dropped 0 bases and J dropped 6 bases, with 7 bases sitting between them. The CDR3 here is CASSVALTNSPLHF. The DNA for the CDR3 is TGTGCCAGCAGCGTAGCCCTAACTAATTCACCCCTCCACTTT. The full variable domain, in which reference TRBV9 and TRBJ1-6 provide the parts outside the CDR3, is DSGVTQTPKHLITATGQRVTLRCSPRSGDLSVYWYQQSLDQGLQFLIQYYNGEERAKGNILERFSAQQFPDLHSELNLSSLELGDSALYFCASSVALTNSPLHFGNGTRLTVT.

V is TRBV6-2 or TRBV6-3 and J is TRBJ1-4, with unresolved D. The germline V and J ends were trimmed by 3 bases and 8 bases, with 10 bases remaining between them. Per the germline V gene, CDR1 is MNHEY and CDR2 is SVGEGT. This CDR3 has 13 amino acids. This CDR3 is CASSYGLQEKLFF. The CDR3 DNA follows: TGTGCCAGCAGTTATGGGCTTCAGGAAAAACTGTTTTTT.